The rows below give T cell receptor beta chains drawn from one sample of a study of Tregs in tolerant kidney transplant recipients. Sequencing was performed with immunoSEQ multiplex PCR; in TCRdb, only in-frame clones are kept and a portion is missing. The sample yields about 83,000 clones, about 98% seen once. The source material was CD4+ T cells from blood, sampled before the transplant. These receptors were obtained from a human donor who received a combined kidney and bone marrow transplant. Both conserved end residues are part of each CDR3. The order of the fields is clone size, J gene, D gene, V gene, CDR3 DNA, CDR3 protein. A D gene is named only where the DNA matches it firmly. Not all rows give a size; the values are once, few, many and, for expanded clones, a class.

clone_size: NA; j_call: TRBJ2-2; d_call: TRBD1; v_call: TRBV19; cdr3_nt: TGTGCCAGTCGACCCGGGACAGGGGGCTATTCCGGGGAGCTGTTTTTT; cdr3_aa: CASRPGTGGYSGELFF
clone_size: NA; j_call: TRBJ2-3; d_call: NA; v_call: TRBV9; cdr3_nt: TGTGCCAGCAAAAAGCGGGACAAAAGCACAGATACGCAGTATTTT; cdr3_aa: CASKKRDKSTDTQYF
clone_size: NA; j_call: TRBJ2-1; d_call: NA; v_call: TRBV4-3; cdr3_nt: TGCGCCAGCAGCCCGGGGGTCAACCTTATCAATGAGCAGTTCTTC; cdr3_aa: CASSPGVNLINEQFF
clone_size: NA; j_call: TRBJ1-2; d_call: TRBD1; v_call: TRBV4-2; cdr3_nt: TGTGCCAGCAGCCGCCCGAGCCGTCAGGGGGCTAACTATGGCTACACCTTC; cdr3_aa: CASSRPSRQGANYGYTF
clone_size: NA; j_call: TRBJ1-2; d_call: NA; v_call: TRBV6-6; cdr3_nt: TGTGCCAGCACCTGGGAGGGCGTCTATGGCTACACCTTC; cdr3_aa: CASTWEGVYGYTF
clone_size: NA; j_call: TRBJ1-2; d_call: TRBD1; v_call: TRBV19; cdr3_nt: TGTGCCAGTAGCCCGATGCAACGGGACAGCAAGTCTTATGGCTACACCTTC; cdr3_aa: CASSPMQRDSKSYGYTF
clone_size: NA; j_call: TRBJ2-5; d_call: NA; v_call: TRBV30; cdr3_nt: TGTGCCTGGAGTGTAGGAGGGTATGGCCAAGAGACCCAGTACTTC; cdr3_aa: CAWSVGGYGQETQYF
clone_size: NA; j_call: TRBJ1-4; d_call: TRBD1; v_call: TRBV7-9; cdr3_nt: TGTGCCAGCAGCGGCCGGACAGGGCTTAATGAAAAACTGTTTTTT; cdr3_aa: CASSGRTGLNEKLFF
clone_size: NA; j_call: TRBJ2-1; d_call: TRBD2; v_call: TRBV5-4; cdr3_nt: TGTGCCAGCAGCTTAGCCGGGAGGGCCAACAATGAGCAGTTCTTC; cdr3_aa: CASSLAGRANNEQFF
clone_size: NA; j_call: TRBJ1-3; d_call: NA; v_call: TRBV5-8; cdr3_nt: TGTGCCAGCAGCTCGGGACTTGGGGCCGGAAACACCATATATTTT; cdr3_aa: CASSSGLGAGNTIYF
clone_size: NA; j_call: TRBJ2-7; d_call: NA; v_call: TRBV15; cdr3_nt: TGTGCCACCAGCAGGGACGGCAGGGGAGGGGTCCCGCAGTACTTC; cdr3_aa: CATSRDGRGGVPQYF
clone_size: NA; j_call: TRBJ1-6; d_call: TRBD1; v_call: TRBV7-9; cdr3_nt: TGTGCCAGCAGCTCGGACAGGGGCGGCTCACCCCTCCACTTT; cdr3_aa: CASSSDRGGSPLHF
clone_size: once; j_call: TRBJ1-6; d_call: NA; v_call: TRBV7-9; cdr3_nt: TGTGCCAGCAGACTAAATTGGTCCAATTCACCCCTCCACTTT; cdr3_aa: CASRLNWSNSPLHF
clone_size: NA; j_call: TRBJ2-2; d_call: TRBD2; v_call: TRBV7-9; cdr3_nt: TGTGCCAGCAGCTTAGTGGGGACTAGCGAGCGACATCGGGGGGAGCTGTTTTTT; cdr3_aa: CASSLVGTSERHRGELFF
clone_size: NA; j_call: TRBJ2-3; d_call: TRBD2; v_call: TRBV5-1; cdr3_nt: TGCGCCAGCAGCTTGTCTGCGGGGGGGGTGAATACGCAGTATTTT; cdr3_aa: CASSLSAGGVNTQYF
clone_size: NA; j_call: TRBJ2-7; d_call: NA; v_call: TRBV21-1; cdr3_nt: TGTGCCAGCAGCAAAGGGCTTAGCGGGAGCTCCTACGAGCAGTACTTC; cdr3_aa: CASSKGLSGSSYEQYF
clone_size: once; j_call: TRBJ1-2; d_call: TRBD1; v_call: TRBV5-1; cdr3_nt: TGCGCCAGCAGCCCCGGGACAGGGTATGGCTACACCTTC; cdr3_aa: CASSPGTGYGYTF
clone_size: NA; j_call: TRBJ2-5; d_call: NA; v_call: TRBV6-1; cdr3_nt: TGTGCCAGCAGTTCGGGGTTTCTAGAGACCCAGTACTTC; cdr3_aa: CASSSGFLETQYF
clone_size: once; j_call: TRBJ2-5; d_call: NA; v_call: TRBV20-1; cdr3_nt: TGCAGTGCTAGCAGTGAAGAGACCCAGTACTTC; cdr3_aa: CSASSEETQYF
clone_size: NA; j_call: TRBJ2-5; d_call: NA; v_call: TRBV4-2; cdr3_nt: TGTGCCAGCAGCCAAGATGCAACAGACGAAGAGACCCAGTACTTC; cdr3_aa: CASSQDATDEETQYF
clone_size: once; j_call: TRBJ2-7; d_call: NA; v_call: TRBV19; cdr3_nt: TGTGCCAGTAGTATAGCGGGAGGGGGCAGCTCCTACGAGCAGTACTTC; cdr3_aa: CASSIAGGGSSYEQYF
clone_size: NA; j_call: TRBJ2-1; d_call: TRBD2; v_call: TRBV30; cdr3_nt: TGTGCCTGGAGTTCCCTTGAGGGACTATCGCCCTACAATGAGCAGTTCTTC; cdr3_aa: CAWSSLEGLSPYNEQFF
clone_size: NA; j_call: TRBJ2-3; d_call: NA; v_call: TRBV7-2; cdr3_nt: TGTGCCAGCAGCTTTCCACTGGAGAGGGGCACAGATACGCAGTATTTT; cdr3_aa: CASSFPLERGTDTQYF
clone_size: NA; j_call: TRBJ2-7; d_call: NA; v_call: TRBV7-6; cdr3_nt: TGTGCCAGCAGCTTACTCCCGGATAAGACCGGGACTACCACGAGGGGGGAGCAGTACTTC; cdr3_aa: CASSLLPDKTGTTTRGEQYF
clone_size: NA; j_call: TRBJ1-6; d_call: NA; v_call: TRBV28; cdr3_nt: TGTGCCAGCAGTGCAGGGTTTAATTCACCCCTCCACTTT; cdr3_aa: CASSAGFNSPLHF
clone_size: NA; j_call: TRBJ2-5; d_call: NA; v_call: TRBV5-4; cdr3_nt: TGTGCCAGCAGCCCCAGAACCCGAGGAGAGACCCAGTACTTC; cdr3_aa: CASSPRTRGETQYF
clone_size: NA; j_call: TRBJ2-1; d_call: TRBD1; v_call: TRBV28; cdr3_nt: TGTGCCAGCAGTTTAGACCAGGGGGCGTCCCTAAACAATGAGCAGTTCTTC; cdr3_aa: CASSLDQGASLNNEQFF
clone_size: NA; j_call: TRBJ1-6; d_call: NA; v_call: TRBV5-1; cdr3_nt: TGCGCCAGCAGCTTGGGTGTGGCTGGCTATAATTCACCCCTCCACTTT; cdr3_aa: CASSLGVAGYNSPLHF
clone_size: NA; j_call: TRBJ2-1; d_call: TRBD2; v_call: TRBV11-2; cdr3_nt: TGTGCCAGCAGCCCCGGGACTAGCGGGGGGGCCAGTGAGCAGTTCTTC; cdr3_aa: CASSPGTSGGASEQFF
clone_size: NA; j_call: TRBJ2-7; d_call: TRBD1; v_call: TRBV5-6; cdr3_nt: TGTGCCAGCAGCTCATACAGGGGATCCTACGAGCAGTACTTC; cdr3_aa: CASSSYRGSYEQYF
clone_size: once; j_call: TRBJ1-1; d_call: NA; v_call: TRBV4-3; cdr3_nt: TGCGCCAGCAGCCAAGATTTTGCAGGGCTCGATCGGGCTTTCTTT; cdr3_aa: CASSQDFAGLDRAFF
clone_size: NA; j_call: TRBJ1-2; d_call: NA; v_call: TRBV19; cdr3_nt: TGTGCCAGTACCCATCCCGGGATGGCCCGGCCCCGGATGGGCTATGGCTACACCTTC; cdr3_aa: CASTHPGMARPRMGYGYTF
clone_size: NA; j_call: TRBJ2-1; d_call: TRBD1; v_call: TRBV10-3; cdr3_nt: TGTGCCATCAGTGCCTCCGGGACAGGGGCAAGCTCCTACAATGAGCAGTTCTTC; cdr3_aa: CAISASGTGASSYNEQFF
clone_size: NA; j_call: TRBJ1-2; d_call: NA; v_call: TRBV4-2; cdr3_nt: TGTGCCAGCAGCCAAGATGGTCGGGTTGAGATCTATGGCTACACCTTC; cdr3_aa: CASSQDGRVEIYGYTF
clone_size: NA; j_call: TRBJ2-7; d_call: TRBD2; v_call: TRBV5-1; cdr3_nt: TGCGCCAGCAGCTTGGTTCCTAGCGGGGCGCACGAGCAGTACTTC; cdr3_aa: CASSLVPSGAHEQYF
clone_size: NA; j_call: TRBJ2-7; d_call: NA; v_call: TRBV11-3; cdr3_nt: TGTGCCAGCCTCCTTAACTACGAGCAGTACTTC; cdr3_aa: CASLLNYEQYF
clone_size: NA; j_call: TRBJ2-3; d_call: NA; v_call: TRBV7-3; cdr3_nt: TGTGCCAGCAGCTTAACCCCAGGGTCAGATACGCAGTATTTT; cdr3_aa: CASSLTPGSDTQYF
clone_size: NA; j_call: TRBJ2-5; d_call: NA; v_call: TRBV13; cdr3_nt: TGTGCCAGCAGCTTACACTTACAAGAGACCCAGTACTTC; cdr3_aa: CASSLHLQETQYF
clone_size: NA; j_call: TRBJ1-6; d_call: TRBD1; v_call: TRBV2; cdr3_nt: TGTGCCAGCAGTGTTAACAGGGGGCCCTATAATTCACCCCTCCACTTT; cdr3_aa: CASSVNRGPYNSPLHF
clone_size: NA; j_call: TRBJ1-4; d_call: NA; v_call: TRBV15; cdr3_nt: TGTGCCACCAGCAGAGCCGGTAATAATGAAAAACTGTTTTTT; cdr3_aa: CATSRAGNNEKLFF
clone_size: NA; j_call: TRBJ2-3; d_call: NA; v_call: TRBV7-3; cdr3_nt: TGTGCCAGCAGCTTAGGTTTAGCGGCAGATACGCAGTATTTT; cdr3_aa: CASSLGLAADTQYF
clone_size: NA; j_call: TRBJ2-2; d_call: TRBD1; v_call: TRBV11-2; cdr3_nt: TGTGCCAGCAGCTTCCCTTTTGGGACAGCGAACACCGGGGAGCTGTTTTTT; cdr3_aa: CASSFPFGTANTGELFF
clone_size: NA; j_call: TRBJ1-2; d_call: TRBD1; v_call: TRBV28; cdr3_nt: TGTGCCAGCAGCCACCGGACAGGGGAGGACAACTATGGCTACACCTTC; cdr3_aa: CASSHRTGEDNYGYTF
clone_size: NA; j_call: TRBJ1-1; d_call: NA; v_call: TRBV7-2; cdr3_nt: TGTGCCAGCAGCTTAGGCGAGTTGGTGAACACTGAAGCTTTCTTT; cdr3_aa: CASSLGELVNTEAFF
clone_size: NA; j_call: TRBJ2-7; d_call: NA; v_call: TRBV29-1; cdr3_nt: TGCAGCGTTGGGCCAGCAACTAAACCCTACGAGCAGTACTTC; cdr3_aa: CSVGPATKPYEQYF